This TCR beta chain was observed in a study of blood T cells in healthy people across ages. Whole-study results and caveats: Estimated diversity, derived from one million T cells, was regarded as an underestimate.

Then a second PCR, running roughly 7 to 11 cycles, was carried out with a sample-barcoded 5' primer and a J-beta primer mix. TCRdb itself ran the 5' RACE reads through MiXCR, one entry per CDR3 protein. The table has 1,500,000 or so distinct CDR3 sequences, around 59% seen once; the top ten hold roughly 6.3%. Germline CDR1 and CDR2: LGHNA and YNFKEQ. V was clipped by 1 base and J by 5 bases, with 11 bases between them. CDR3 length: 15 residues. Comment on this clonotype: The antigen is not known.

The rearrangement links TRBV4-2 to TRBJ2-2, with D hard to call. This receptor was obtained from a man younger than 35 in good health. The sequencing sample was made of blood. Here the CDR3 DNA reads TGTGCCAGCAGCCAAGCGGTCCTAGATACCGGGGAGCTGTTTTTT. This translates into CASSQAVLDTGELFF.